Presented here are 31 T cell receptor beta chains from one specimen sequenced in a study of cytomegalovirus exposure and HLA in healthy donors. Primers included in the PCR were 60 Vbeta and 13 Jbeta primers. Sequencing used immunoSEQ multiplex PCR; TCRdb keeps in-frame clones, though not all of them. Found here are 80,000 to 95,000 clones, roughly four fifths of them singletons; the top ten hold roughly 5.5%. Sequencing input: PBMCs. The receptors here all came from a woman between 18 and 30 years old in good health and CMV-seropositive.

The chain uses TRBV6-1 and TRBJ2-1, with TRBD1 matching 7 bases. Germline-derived CDR1 and CDR2 are MNHNS and SASEGT. CDR3 length equals 13 residues. Trimming took 7 bases from V and 4 from J; bases not matched to a gene: 4. As DNA, the CDR3 is TGTGCCAGCACTGGGACAGAATACAATGAGCAGTTCTTC. Translated: CASTGTEYNEQFF.

This clone came up a few times. The chain carries TRBV6-1 and TRBJ1-3, with D hard to call. The CDR3 totals 11 residues. Trimming took off 6 bases at V and 7 bases at J, with 7 bases between the two ends. CDR1 is MNHNS, CDR2 SASEGT, per germline. The CDR3 nucleotides read TGTGCCAGCAGAGTCGGGAACACCATATATTTT. Its protein is CASRVGNTIYF.

The V call is TRBV15, the J call TRBJ1-1; D gene unclear. There are 16 residues in the CDR3. Germline V gene data show CDR1 as LNHNV and CDR2 as YYDKDF (reference sequence). Trimming cost V 3 bases and J 0 bases, with 14 bases left between them. CDR3 protein: CATSREVGSLNTEAFF. The CDR3, as DNA: TGTGCCACCAGCAGGGAGGTTGGGAGTCTGAACACTGAAGCTTTCTTT. Combining the CDR3 with reference TRBV15 and TRBJ1-1 gives the whole variable domain DAMVIQNPRYQVTQFGKPVTLSCSQTLNHNVMYWYQQKSSQAPKLLFHYYDKDFNNEADTPDNFQSRRPNTSFCFLDIRSPGLGDTAMYLCATSREVGSLNTEAFFGQGTRLTVV.

This clone was seen once. The chain combines TRBV6-5 with TRBJ1-1; D might be TRBD1 (5 bases). There are 14 residues in the CDR3. In germline, CDR1 is MNHEY, CDR2 SVGAGI. V lost 6 bases and J 3 bases, leaving 14 bases between the germline ends. This CDR3 reads CASRRQHYHTEAFF. The CDR3 coding sequence is TGTGCCAGCAGGAGACAGCACTACCACACTGAAGCTTTCTTT.

The chain combines TRBV20-1 with TRBJ2-7, with D perhaps matching TRBD2 (5 bases). This CDR3 spans 11 amino acids. CDR1 and CDR2 from the germline V gene are DFQATT and SNEGSKA (reference sequence). V shed 4 bases and J shed 3 bases, with 7 bases lying between them. In nucleotides, the CDR3 is TGCAGTGCTACTAGCAACTACGAGCAGTACTTC. Its protein is CSATSNYEQYF.

The V gene is TRBV29-1, the J gene TRBJ2-6; D not certain. This CDR3 has 13 residues. In germline, CDR1 is SQVTM, CDR2 ANQGSEA. The V end lost 4 bases, the J end lost 1 base, and 5 bases lay between the germline ends. The CDR3: CSVVQSGANVLTF. CDR3 DNA: TGCAGCGTTGTGCAGTCTGGGGCCAACGTCCTGACTTTC.

V is TRBV5-1 and J is TRBJ1-2; D perhaps matches TRBD1 (5 bases). The germline V and J ends were trimmed by 4 bases and 4 bases, with 17 bases remaining between them. The CDR3 covers 15 residues. CDR1 and CDR2 (germline): SGHRS, YFSETQ. This CDR3 is CASSPTGGTVYGYTF. The CDR3 DNA follows: TGCGCCAGCAGCCCGACGGGAGGGACGGTCTATGGCTACACCTTC.

This chain connects TRBV25-1 to TRBJ1-4; TRBD1 might be the D (5 bases). This CDR3 contains 14 residues. V lost 2 bases and J 8 bases, leaving 12 bases between the germline ends. CDR1 is MGHDK and CDR2 is SYGVNS in the germline V gene. This CDR3 reads CASSEHGAGEKLFF. Written as DNA, the CDR3 is TGTGCCAGCAGTGAACACGGGGCGGGGGAAAAACTGTTTTTT.

The chain recombines TRBV5-1 with TRBJ2-5; 7 nucleotides match TRBD1. This CDR3 is built from 17 residues. Per germline, CDR1 SGHRS and CDR2 YFSETQ. V lost 0 bases, J lost 5 bases, and 13 bases stayed unmatched. The CDR3 nucleotides read TGCGCCAGCAGCTTGGGAATAGGGGGCGTTATTCGGGAGACCCAGTACTTC. Amino acids: CASSLGIGGVIRETQYF.

The gene calls are TRBV6-6 and TRBJ1-1; maybe TRBD1 (6 bases). Trimming pared 0 bases from V and 0 bases from J, leaving 11 bases between. Germline CDR1 and CDR2: MNHNY and SVGAGI (reference sequence). CDR3 length: 16 amino acids. The CDR3 sequence is CASSYSGQILNTEAFF. DNA for the CDR3: TGTGCCAGCAGTTACTCGGGACAAATTTTGAACACTGAAGCTTTCTTT.

The rearrangement links TRBV6-5 to TRBJ1-6; TRBD1 is a possible D gene (6 bases). V shed 0 bases and J shed 9 bases, with 15 bases lying between them. CDR3 length: 16 amino acids. Germline V gene sequence: CDR1 MNHEY, CDR2 SVGAGI. In nucleotides, the CDR3 is TGTGCCAGCAGTTACTCGAGGTCAGGGGAAGGTTCACCCCTCCACTTT. Translating it yields CASSYSRSGEGSPLHF.

The chain joins TRBV5-6 to TRBJ1-1, with 7 bases matching TRBD1. Trimming took 2 bases from V and 2 from J; bases not matched to a gene: 6. This CDR3 region has 15 residues. Germline V gives CDR1 SGHDT, CDR2 YYEEEE. CDR3 in amino acids: CASSLQGRLNTEAFF. The CDR3 DNA is TGTGCCAGCAGCTTACAGGGGAGATTAAACACTGAAGCTTTCTTT.

The genes are TRBV2 and TRBJ1-3; tentative D call: TRBD1 (6 bases). Trimming cost V 1 base and J 10 bases, with 14 bases left between them. Per the germline V gene, CDR1 is SNHLY and CDR2 is FYNNEI. This CDR3 spans 14 amino acids. CDR3 nucleotide sequence: TGTGCCAGCAGTGAAGGTCCAGGGGCAAAGACCATATATTTT. It encodes CASSEGPGAKTIYF.

This chain links TRBV19 with TRBJ2-7; D is perhaps TRBD1 (5 bases). V was cut by 4 bases and J by 0 bases, with 10 bases left in between. CDR1 and CDR2 from the germline V gene are LNHDA and SQIVND (reference sequence). This CDR3 is 14 amino acids long. The CDR3 protein is CASSNQGDSYEQYF. CDR3 nucleotides: TGTGCCAGTAGTAACCAGGGTGACTCCTACGAGCAGTACTTC. The variable domain in full, with the rest retrieved from reference TRBV19 and TRBJ2-7, is DGGITQSPKYLFRKEGQNVTLSCEQNLNHDAMYWYRQDPGQGLRLIYYSQIVNDFQKGDIAEGYSVSREKKESFPLTVTSAQKNPTAFYLCASSNQGDSYEQYFGPGTRLTVT.

The rearrangement joins TRBV9 to TRBJ1-6, with 11 positions matching TRBD1. The germline CDR1 and CDR2 sequences are SGDLS and YYNGEE. The CDR3 contains 16 residues. Germline trimming cut 3 bases from V and 6 bases from J; bases unmatched to any gene: 5. The CDR3 DNA is TGTGCCAGCAGCGCGGCCGGACAGGGGGCTAATTCACCCCTCCACTTT. Translation: CASSAAGQGANSPLHF.

CDR3 residues: CASKAGGYEKLFF. The CDR3 coding sequence is TGTGCCAGCAAGGCGGGGGGGTATGAAAAACTGTTTTTT. The chain carries TRBV6-1 and TRBJ1-4; maybe TRBD1 (5 bases). Germline loops: CDR1 MNHNS, CDR2 SASEGT. V was trimmed by 7 bases and J by 6 bases, leaving 12 bases between them. The CDR3 spans 13 residues.

This sequence joins TRBV6-1 and TRBJ1-2, with a weak D call TRBD1 (6 bases). Trimming stripped 2 bases from V and 2 bases from J, with 12 bases between. The CDR3 has 15 residues. Germline CDR1 reads MNHNS; CDR2 reads SASEGT. DNA for the CDR3: TGTGCCAGCAGTGAATGGGCAGGGGTAAACTATGGCTACACCTTC. It encodes CASSEWAGVNYGYTF.

The V gene is TRBV2, the J gene TRBJ1-2, with TRBD1 matching 9 bases. Trimming removed 4 bases from V and 0 bases from J; junction bases left unmatched: 3. CDR3 length equals 15 residues. The germline CDR1 and CDR2 sequences are SNHLY and FYNNEI. Here the CDR3 reads CASSGGTGPNYGYTF. In nucleotides, the CDR3 is TGTGCCAGCAGTGGTGGGACAGGGCCTAACTATGGCTACACCTTC.

The chain links TRBV9 to TRBJ1-6, with D unresolved. Trimming pared 4 bases from V and 9 bases from J, leaving 17 bases between. The CDR3 spans 15 residues. The germline CDR1 and CDR2 sequences are SGDLS and YYNGEE. The CDR3 nucleotides read TGTGCCAGCAGCTCAAAATCCGCGGGTAGTTCACCCCTCCACTTT. It codes for CASSSKSAGSSPLHF.

This clone was observed a handful of times. The chain carries TRBV6-1 and TRBJ2-7; D may be TRBD1 (5 bases). The V gene lost 8 bases and the J gene lost 4 bases, with 15 bases spanning the gap. The CDR3 is 13 residues long. CDR1 and CDR2 (germline): MNHNS, SASEGT. DNA for the CDR3: TGTGCCAGCCTCCCCGCGACAGAGTACGAGCAGTACTTC. Its translation is CASLPATEYEQYF.

The chain employs TRBV10-1 and TRBJ1-5; 8 bases are shared with TRBD1. The CDR3 spans 16 residues. Germline V CDR1 and CDR2: WNHNN, SYGVQD (reference sequence). With V trimmed by 7 bases and J by 0 bases, 8 bases remained unmatched. The CDR3 region has the DNA TGCGCCAGCACCGAGACAGGGGCCTATAGCAATCAGCCCCAGCATTTT. Encoded protein: CASTETGAYSNQPQHF.

The sample holds a few counts of this clone. The rearrangement uses TRBV30 and TRBJ2-5; D not certain. V was pared by 6 bases and J by 7 bases, with 9 bases between. The length of the CDR3 is 10 residues. In germline, CDR1 is GTSNPN, CDR2 SVGIG (reference sequence). The CDR3 is CACELGTQYF. In nucleotides, the CDR3 is TGTGCCTGTGAGCTCGGGACCCAGTACTTC.

The rearrangement links TRBV6-5 to TRBJ1-2, with D hard to call. Germline V CDR1 and CDR2: MNHEY, SVGAGI. Trimming took off 5 bases at V and 3 bases at J, with 10 bases between the two ends. The CDR3 is 13 amino acids. The CDR3 DNA sequence: TGTGCCAGCAGTAACGGGGTCGACTATGGCTACACCTTC. Encoded protein: CASSNGVDYGYTF.

This clone was detected once. This chain joins TRBV2 and TRBJ2-5; no reliable D call. V lost 6 bases and J 0 bases, leaving 5 bases between the germline ends. The CDR3 is 12 amino acids. CDR1 and CDR2 from the germline V gene are SNHLY and FYNNEI. CDR3 loop: CASSVYQETQYF. The CDR3 bases are TGTGCCAGCAGCGTGTACCAAGAGACCCAGTACTTC.

This clone showed up just once. A read error may account for a junction end that differs from germline. The CDR3 coding sequence is TGCGCCAGCGGACGACTAGCGGGGATGAGCTACGAGCAGTGCTTC. Amino acid sequence: CASGRLAGMSYEQCF. The chain joins TRBV4-1 to TRBJ2-7; TRBD2 matches at 11 bases. In germline, CDR1 is MGHRA, CDR2 YSYEKL. The CDR3 has 15 residues.

The chain joins TRBV7-9 to TRBJ2-5; possibly TRBD1 for D (5 bases). V was shortened by 6 bases and J by 3 bases, with 8 bases between the two germline ends. This CDR3 region has 12 residues. Germline V lookup: CDR1 SEHNR, CDR2 FQNEAQ (reference sequence). The CDR3 nucleotides read TGTGCCAGCAGACGACAGAAAGAGACCCAGTACTTC. It translates to CASRRQKETQYF.

The chain employs TRBV6-1 and TRBJ2-7; 10 positions agree with TRBD2. V was clipped by 3 bases and J by 3 bases; unmatched bases: 11. Germline V gene lookup returns CDR1 MNHNS and CDR2 SASEGT. The CDR3 is 17 amino acids. CDR3 residues: CASSELGLAGVGYEQYF. CDR3 in DNA: TGTGCCAGCAGTGAGTTAGGGCTAGCGGGAGTGGGCTACGAGCAGTACTTC.

This chain joins TRBV9 and TRBJ1-2; D unclear. Deletions cut 0 bases from V and 4 bases from J, with 10 bases between. CDR3 length equals 14 residues. Germline assignment: CDR1 SGDLS and CDR2 YYNGEE. The CDR3 nucleotides read TGTGCCAGCAGCGTAGAGAGAGGTAGCTATGGCTACACCTTC. Protein: CASSVERGSYGYTF.

V is TRBV5-1 and J is TRBJ2-1; TRBD2 matches 11 bases. The CDR3 spans 19 residues. Germline trimming cut 2 bases from V and 4 bases from J; bases unmatched to any gene: 14. Germline lookup yields CDR1 SGHRS and CDR2 YFSETQ. CDR3 coding DNA: TGCGCCAGCAGCTTCCGGGACAGGGTTGGGACTAGCGGATACAATGAGCAGTTCTTC. Translated: CASSFRDRVGTSGYNEQFF.

The genes are TRBV6-5 and TRBJ1-2; TRBD1 aligns across 8 bases. The ends lost 7 bases at V and 3 bases at J; junction bases unmatched: 13. Germline values: CDR1 MNHEY, CDR2 SVGAGI. The CDR3 has 16 residues. As DNA, the CDR3 is TGTGCCAGCACCTACTCCTGGGCAGGGGGCGACTATGGCTACACCTTC. Translated, it gives CASTYSWAGGDYGYTF.

For this clone: The sample contains more than one DNA sequence encoding this CDR3. The chain is built from TRBV28 and TRBJ2-7; D might be TRBD1 (5 bases). V was shortened by 3 bases and J by 1 base, with 7 bases between the two germline ends. Germline V gives CDR1 MDHEN, CDR2 SYDVKM. The CDR3 runs 13 residues. The CDR3 bases are TGTGCCAGCAGTTTCCAGGGTTCCTACGAGCAGTACTTC. Its protein product is CASSFQGSYEQYF.